This TCR beta chain was captured in a study of T cell responses to AZD1222 COVID-19 vaccine. Method: immunoSEQ multiplex PCR; TCRdb's copy keeps in-frame clones and lacks some. The data show about 200,000 clones, almost 90% seen once. CDR1 and CDR2 from the germline V gene are SEHNR and FQNEAQ (reference sequence). Trimming pared 1 base from V and 10 bases from J, leaving 5 bases between. This CDR3 is built from 11 residues. The sequencing here drew on peripheral blood, taken on day 0 of AZD1222 vaccination. This clonotype originated in an adult in good health. The J gene is TRBJ2-1, the V gene TRBV7-9; no clear D gene. CDR3 amino acids: CASSLGPEQFF. CDR3 in DNA: TGTGCCAGCAGCTTAGGACCCGAGCAGTTCTTC.